The clone carrying this T cell receptor beta chain occurred a few times. The antigen is unknown. The source of the sample is a study of T cell repertoires in cytomegalovirus infection. Per the germline V gene, CDR1 is LNHDA and CDR2 is SQIVND (reference sequence). This CDR3 is 15 amino acids long. V lost 4 bases, J lost 2 bases, and 4 bases stayed unmatched. TCRdb reprocessed the reads via MiXCR and lists one record per CDR3 protein. The sample has around 360,000 distinct CDR3 sequences, 34% seen once. The sample consisted of cultured PBMCs, taken from culture after CMV antigen stimulation. This receptor was identified in a human donor in good health (CMV status not recorded). Some clones in this sample may be carry-over from other donors' samples. This sequence joins TRBV19 and TRBJ2-3; 9 bases line up with TRBD2. CDR3 region: CASSTGGRATDTQYF. The CDR3 coding sequence is TGTGCCAGTAGTACTGGCGGGAGGGCCACAGATACGCAGTATTTT.